The 16 T cell receptor beta chains given below trace back to one sample, sequenced in a study of shared clonotypes between healthy human individuals (dated by TCRdb to the early 2020s). Receptor libraries were prepared by the immunoSEQ multiplex PCR assay. Sourced from immuneACCESS, this table was stored by TCRdb with only in-frame sequences that have V and J called. A share of the clones is absent; for the studies checked, an unresolved V gene accounts for under half, and the remainder has no known explanation. The sample table contains 1.5 million to 2.5 million clones; only one count was recorded for 85% to 95% of them. Clones ranked in the top ten supply more than 0.9% of the sample. For the CD8 naive samples, CD45RO-negative cells were positively selected for CCR7, yielding a CD45RA+CCR7+ population from which TemRA cells were excluded. Sequenced: naive CD8+ T cells sorted from blood. Interpreted using the paper, the cell subset or site label stands for: CD45RA+CCR7+. Receptors were obtained from a man younger than 30 in good health.

The sample holds one count of this clone. An end of the junction differs from the germline gene, which may be a read error. The sample carries other DNA sequences with the same CDR3. The chain combines TRBV11-2 with TRBJ2-7; D possibly corresponds to TRBD1 (6 bases). This CDR3 is built from 14 residues. Germline CDR1 SGHAT, CDR2 FQNNGV. CDR3 residues: CASSLEDRAYEQYF. DNA for the CDR3: TGTGCCAGCAGCCTAGAGGACAGAGCCTACGAGCAGTACTTC.

The chain uses TRBV9 and TRBJ2-7; D is unclear. V lost 4 bases to trimming and J lost 0 bases, with 11 bases between them. Germline V gene sequence: CDR1 SGDLS, CDR2 YYNGEE. The CDR3 is made up of 14 amino acids. The CDR3 DNA reads TGTGCCAGCAGCCCGCGGACGGGCTCCTACGAGCAGTACTTC. It is translated as CASSPRTGSYEQYF.

The rearrangement links TRBV29-1 to TRBJ1-2; 9 nucleotides align to TRBD1. Germline assignment: CDR1 SQVTM and CDR2 ANQGSEA. V trimming: 0 bases; J trimming: 4 bases; junction bases outside the gene matches: 18. The CDR3 loop spans 19 amino acids. The CDR3 reads CSVEDLTFPRTGESYGYTF. CDR3 in DNA: TGCAGCGTTGAAGATCTAACCTTCCCGCGGACAGGGGAATCCTATGGCTACACCTTC.

The V gene is TRBV10-2, the J gene TRBJ2-2; 7 bases are a match to TRBD2. Per germline, CDR1 WSHSY and CDR2 SAAADI. The CDR3 extends over 15 amino acids. The V gene end was trimmed by 7 bases and the J gene end by 3 bases; junction bases not matched to a gene: 8. This chain's CDR3 is CASKGLLTDTGELFF. The DNA of the CDR3 is TGCGCCAGCAAGGGACTACTCACCGACACCGGGGAGCTGTTTTTT.

This sequence joins TRBV10-1 and TRBJ2-2; 7 bases are a match to TRBD1. There are 16 residues in the CDR3. Germline lookup yields CDR1 WNHNN and CDR2 SYGVQD (reference sequence). The trim removed 2 bases at V and 6 bases at J, leaving 9 bases unmatched. This CDR3 reads CASSEPDSGTAGELFF. CDR3 coding DNA: TGCGCCAGCAGTGAGCCCGATTCCGGGACAGCCGGGGAGCTGTTTTTT.

This clone was observed once. This same CDR3 is encoded by further DNA sequences in the sample. J is TRBJ2-2 and V is TRBV7-9; D call uncertain. The CDR3 loop spans 12 amino acids. Germline lookup yields CDR1 SEHNR and CDR2 FQNEAQ (reference sequence). Trimming took off 1 base at V and 6 bases at J, with 3 bases between the two ends. CDR3 region: CASSLDAGELFF. For the CDR3, the DNA is TGTGCCAGCAGCTTAGATGCCGGGGAGCTGTTTTTT.

The V and J genes are TRBV7-9 and TRBJ2-7; D not certain. Germline V gene sequence: CDR1 SEHNR, CDR2 FQNEAQ (reference sequence). The CDR3 consists of 12 residues. The V end was cut by 4 bases, the J end by 3 bases, with 7 bases between. The CDR3 sequence: CASSWGLYEQYF. The CDR3 nucleotides read TGTGCCAGCAGCTGGGGTCTCTACGAGCAGTACTTC. Complete variable domain (other parts from reference TRBV7-9 and TRBJ2-7): DTGVSQNPRHKITKRGQNVTFRCDPISEHNRLYWYRQTLGQGPEFLTYFQNEAQLEKSRLLSDRFSAERPKGSFSTLEIQRTEQGDSAMYLCASSWGLYEQYFGPGTRLTVT.

The rearrangement links TRBV7-6 to TRBJ2-5; 7 bases agree with TRBD2. This CDR3 has 15 amino acids. Germline-derived CDR1 and CDR2 are SGHVS and FNYEAQ. Germline trimming cut 1 base from V and 2 bases from J; bases unmatched to any gene: 4. The CDR3, as DNA: TGTGCCAGCAGCTTAGGGGGGGGTGAGCAAGAGACCCAGTACTTC. It specifies CASSLGGGEQETQYF.

V gene TRBV5-1 combines with J gene TRBJ1-1; 9 bases are a match to TRBD1. The V gene end was trimmed by 3 bases and the J gene end by 4 bases; junction bases not matched to a gene: 10. CDR3 length: 16 residues. Germline values: CDR1 SGHRS, CDR2 YFSETQ. This chain's CDR3 is CASSSNSGDRATEAFF. The CDR3 DNA reads as TGCGCCAGCAGCTCGAATTCGGGGGACAGGGCCACTGAAGCTTTCTTT.

The chain uses TRBV11-2 and TRBJ2-1; perhaps TRBD2 as D (6 bases). The V and J ends lost 1 base and 7 bases respectively, with 11 bases between them. This CDR3 spans 14 amino acids. Germline V gives CDR1 SGHAT, CDR2 FQNNGV. In DNA form, the CDR3 reads TGTGCCAGCAGCTTAGGCGGGGAGAGGAATGAGCAGTTCTTC. Encoded protein: CASSLGGERNEQFF.

The genes are TRBV6-5 and TRBJ1-1; D is unclear. Germline loops: CDR1 MNHEY, CDR2 SVGAGI. Trimming removed 2 bases from V and 6 bases from J, with 10 bases in between. The CDR3 is 13 amino acids. The CDR3 coding sequence is TGTGCCAGCAGTTACGAAGGAGGTCCTGAAGCTTTCTTT. Translated, it gives CASSYEGGPEAFF.

Of note for this clone: The identical CDR3 is also encoded by other nucleotide sequences in the sample. V is TRBV27 and J is TRBJ2-7, with 7 bases aligning to TRBD1. This CDR3 contains 14 residues. Germline-derived CDR1 and CDR2 are MNHEY and SMNVEV (reference sequence). J gave up 1 base and V 4 bases, and 4 bases lay outside the gene matches. DNA for the CDR3: TGTGCCAGCAGTTACAGGGGTCGTTCCTACGAGCAGTACTTC. It is translated as CASSYRGRSYEQYF.

The chain recombines TRBV6-6 with TRBJ1-2, with TRBD1 as a possible D gene (5 bases). The CDR3 covers 14 residues. Trimming removed 5 bases at V and 6 bases at J, with 16 bases between. Germline V gene data show CDR1 as MNHNY and CDR2 as SVGAGI (reference sequence). CDR3 in DNA: TGTGCCAGCAGTCCTTGGGGCGGCAAGGATGGCTACACCTTC. As protein: CASSPWGGKDGYTF.

The chain couples TRBV12-5 to TRBJ2-1; 7 nucleotides line up with TRBD2. Germline lookup yields CDR1 LGHNT and CDR2 FRNRAP. This CDR3 has 20 amino acids. The trim removed 2 bases at V and 0 bases at J, leaving 16 bases unmatched. CDR3 in amino acids: CASGLPETSYKESSYNEQFF. CDR3 DNA sequence: TGTGCTAGTGGTTTGCCCGAGACTAGCTATAAAGAGAGCTCCTACAATGAGCAGTTCTTC.

In the case of this clone: The sample has other DNA sequences that encode this CDR3 too. V is TRBV6-5 and J is TRBJ1-1, with D possibly matching TRBD1 (5 bases). This CDR3 contains 14 residues. Germline-derived CDR1 and CDR2 are MNHEY and SVGAGI. Deletions cut 2 bases from V and 5 bases from J, with 12 bases between. DNA of the CDR3: TGTGCCAGCAGTTACAGGGAGGGGAATACTGAAGCTTTCTTT. It codes for CASSYREGNTEAFF.

About this clone: Distinct nucleotide sequences in the sample also encode this CDR3. This chain joins TRBV27 and TRBJ1-4, with TRBD1 as a possible D gene (5 bases). The CDR3 runs to 13 residues. Germline V gene lookup returns CDR1 MNHEY and CDR2 SMNVEV (reference sequence). V was trimmed by 3 bases and J by 8 bases, leaving 10 bases between them. CDR3 in amino acids: CASSLGGGEKLFF. CDR3 coding DNA: TGTGCCAGCAGTTTGGGGGGAGGAGAAAAACTGTTTTTT.